The rows below give T cell receptor beta chains drawn from one sample of a study of OX40 agonist ivuxolimab in advanced cancers. Measured with immunoSEQ multiplex PCR; TCRdb has only the in-frame clones, and not every one. The table has nearly 60,000 clones, 75% to 90% seen once; the top ten hold about 3%. The starting material was CD4+ or CD8+ T cells sorted from blood, obtained in a trial of the OX40 agonist ivuxolimab. The receptors were gathered from an adult with an advanced solid tumor such as melanoma, head and neck, liver or kidney cancer. Both conserved end residues are part of each CDR3. D genes are given only for firm matches. Expanded clones get a size class; other rows say once, few or many, or leave the size out.

cdr3_length clone_size j_call d_call v_call cdr3_aa cdr3_nt
15 NA TRBJ1-2 NA TRBV9 CASSVAGGAALGYTF TGTGCCAGCAGCGTAGCTGGAGGGGCGGCTTTGGGCTACACCTTC
13 NA TRBJ1-4 NA TRBV4-1 CASSRLLGEKLFF TGCGCCAGCAGCCGCCTCCTTGGGGAAAAACTGTTTTTT
14 few TRBJ1-1 NA TRBV19 CASSSGAGGTEAFF TGTGCCAGTAGTTCAGGGGCGGGTGGCACTGAAGCTTTCTTT
15 NA TRBJ2-7 NA TRBV18 CASSPPSGSPHEQYF TGTGCCAGCTCACCACCGTCAGGATCCCCCCACGAGCAGTACTTC
13 NA TRBJ1-5 TRBD1 TRBV2 CASRTGFDQPQHF TGTGCCAGCAGGACAGGGTTTGATCAGCCCCAGCATTTT
16 NA TRBJ2-3 TRBD1 TRBV19 CASSTLTGGLRSTQYF TGTGCCAGTAGTACTCTGACAGGGGGCCTAAGGAGTACGCAGTATTTT
14 NA TRBJ2-7 NA TRBV4-3 CASSPERGLHEQYF TGCGCCAGCAGCCCCGAAAGGGGACTCCACGAGCAGTACTTC
15 NA TRBJ1-1 NA TRBV19 CASSISSQGGTEAFF TGTGCCAGTAGTATATCCTCCCAGGGCGGGACTGAAGCTTTCTTT
14 NA TRBJ2-7 TRBD1 TRBV5-1 CASSLRDSSYEQYF TGCGCCAGCAGCTTGCGGGACAGTTCCTACGAGCAGTACTTC
16 few TRBJ1-4 NA TRBV7-6 CASSLVGGTPNEKLFF TGTGCCAGCAGCTTAGTCGGGGGGACACCGAATGAAAAACTGTTTTTT
19 NA TRBJ1-2 TRBD1 TRBV18 CASSPATPGQAFGGNGYTF TGTGCCAGCTCACCAGCGACTCCGGGACAGGCTTTTGGGGGAAATGGCTACACCTTC
12 NA TRBJ2-7 NA TRBV11-2 CASSEQAYEQYF TGTGCCAGCAGCGAACAGGCGTACGAGCAGTACTTC
16 NA TRBJ1-6 TRBD1 TRBV28 CASSLTGAGGNSPLHF TGTGCCAGCAGTTTAACGGGCGCAGGGGGAAATTCACCCCTCCACTTT